These 5 T cell receptor beta chains were all obtained from the same sample, sequenced in a study of T cell repertoires in cytomegalovirus infection. Via MiXCR, TCRdb re-called the reads, giving one row per CDR3 protein. Among around 550,000 distinct CDR3 sequences, around 27% were seen once, and the ten largest hold approximately 13%. The sample consisted of PBMCs. The source of these receptors is a human donor in good health (CMV status not recorded). Some clones in this sample may be carry-over from other donors' samples.

The chain employs TRBV28 and TRBJ1-2, with a possible D match to TRBD1 (5 bases). With 5 bases removed from V and 9 bases from J, the gap between germline ends came to 19 bases. This CDR3 has 14 residues. CDR1 MDHEN and CDR2 SYDVKM come from the germline V gene. CDR3 sequence: CASSSGASPRRYTF. CDR3 DNA sequence: TGTGCCAGCAGTAGCGGGGCCTCACCTAGACGCTACACCTTC.

This chain links TRBV11-2 with TRBJ1-4; a possible D gene is TRBD1 (5 bases). The V and J ends lost 5 bases and 0 bases respectively, with 10 bases between them. Germline lookup yields CDR1 SGHAT and CDR2 FQNNGV. The CDR3 contains 15 residues. CDR3 nucleotides: TGTGCCAGCAGCCGGGACCGGGCAACTAATGAAAAACTGTTTTTT. Its translation is CASSRDRATNEKLFF.

This chain connects TRBV20-1 to TRBJ2-1, with D uncertain. This CDR3 has 12 residues. Germline V lookup: CDR1 DFQATT, CDR2 SNEGSKA (reference sequence). Trimming cost V 3 bases and J 6 bases, with 9 bases left between them. The CDR3: CSARGPRNEQFF. For the CDR3, the DNA is TGCAGTGCTAGGGGCCCCCGCAATGAGCAGTTCTTC.

The chain joins TRBV7-2 to TRBJ2-3, with D hard to call. The germline CDR1 and CDR2 sequences are SGHTA and FQGNSA. CDR3 length equals 16 residues. V lost 4 bases and J 3 bases, leaving 17 bases between the germline ends. DNA for the CDR3: TGTGCCAGCAGCTCCAGAGCTGGCAGTGCAACAGATACGCAGTATTTT. This gives the protein CASSSRAGSATDTQYF.

This clonotype has a count of ten or more. The chain recombines TRBV7-2 with TRBJ1-2, with no clear D. Between the trimmed V and J ends, which lost 4 bases and 0 bases, there was a span of 6 bases. The germline V gene encodes CDR1 SGHTA and CDR2 FQGNSA. This CDR3 spans 13 amino acids. In DNA form, the CDR3 reads TGTGCCAGCAGCTCCACAGCTAACTATGGCTACACCTTC. Translation: CASSSTANYGYTF.